This T cell receptor beta chain comes out of a study of breast tumors, draining lymph nodes, adjacent tissues. General study points: Luminal-like breast cancer showed significantly greater tumor-nontumor repertoire similarity than basal-like breast cancer did.

TCRdb used MiXCR to reprocess the multiplex PCR reads, holding one entry per CDR3 protein. The sample includes 200,000 to 250,000 distinct CDR3 sequences, under 40% seen only once; the top ten take approximately 3.7%. Breast cancer patients provided tissue from their axillary draining lymph nodes. Trimming took 5 bases from V and 4 from J; bases not matched to a gene: 10. CDR3 length equals 16 residues. Per the germline V gene, CDR1 is SGHTA and CDR2 is FQGTGA. A remark on this clonotype: Its antigen is unknown.

Specimen: axillary lymph node tissue. V is TRBV7-3 and J is TRBJ2-3; the match to TRBD2 covers 9 bases. The sequence was obtained from a female donor with breast cancer. Some clones in this sample may be carry-over from other donors' samples. CDR3 sequence: CASSLKAGGVADTQYF. CDR3 sequence (DNA): TGTGCCAGCAGCCTAAAAGCGGGAGGAGTCGCAGATACGCAGTATTTT.